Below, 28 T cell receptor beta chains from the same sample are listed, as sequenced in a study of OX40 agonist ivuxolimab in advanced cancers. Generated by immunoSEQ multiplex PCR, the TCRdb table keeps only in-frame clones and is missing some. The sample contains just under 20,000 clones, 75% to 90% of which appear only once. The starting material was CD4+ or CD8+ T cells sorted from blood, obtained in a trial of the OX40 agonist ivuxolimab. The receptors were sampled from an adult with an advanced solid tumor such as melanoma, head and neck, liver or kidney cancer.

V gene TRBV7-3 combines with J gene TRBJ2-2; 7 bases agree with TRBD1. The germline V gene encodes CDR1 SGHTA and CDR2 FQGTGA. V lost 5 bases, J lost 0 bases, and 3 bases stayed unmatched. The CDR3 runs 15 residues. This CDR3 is CASSPGTANTGELFF. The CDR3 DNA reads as TGTGCCAGCAGCCCCGGGACAGCGAACACCGGGGAGCTGTTTTTT. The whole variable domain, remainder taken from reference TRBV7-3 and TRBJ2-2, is GAGVSQTPSNKVTEKGKYVELRCDPISGHTALYWYRQSLGQGPEFLIYFQGTGAADDSGLPNDRFFAVRPEGSVSTLKIQRTERGDSAVYLCASSPGTANTGELFFGEGSRLTVL.

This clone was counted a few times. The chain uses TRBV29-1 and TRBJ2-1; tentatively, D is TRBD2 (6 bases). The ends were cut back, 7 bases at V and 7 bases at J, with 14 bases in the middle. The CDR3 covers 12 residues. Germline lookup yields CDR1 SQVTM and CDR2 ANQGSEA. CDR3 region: CSAGLARNEQFF. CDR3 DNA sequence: TGCAGCGCGGGACTCGCTAGGAATGAGCAGTTCTTC.

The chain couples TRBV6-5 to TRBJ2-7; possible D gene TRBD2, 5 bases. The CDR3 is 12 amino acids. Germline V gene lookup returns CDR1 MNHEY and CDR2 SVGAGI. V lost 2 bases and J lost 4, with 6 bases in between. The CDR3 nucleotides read TGTGCCAGCAGTTACCGGGGTTACGAGCAGTACTTC. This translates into CASSYRGYEQYF.

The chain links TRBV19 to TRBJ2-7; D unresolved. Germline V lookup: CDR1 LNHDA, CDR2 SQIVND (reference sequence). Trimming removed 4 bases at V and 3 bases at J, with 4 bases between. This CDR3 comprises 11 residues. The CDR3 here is CASSNYYEQYF. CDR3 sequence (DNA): TGTGCCAGTAGTAATTACTACGAGCAGTACTTC.

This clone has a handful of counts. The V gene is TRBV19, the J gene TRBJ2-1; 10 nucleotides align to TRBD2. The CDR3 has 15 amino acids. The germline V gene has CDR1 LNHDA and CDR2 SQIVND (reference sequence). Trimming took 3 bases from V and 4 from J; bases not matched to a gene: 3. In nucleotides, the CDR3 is TGTGCCAGTAGTATTAGCGGGGGGAGATACAATGAGCAGTTCTTC. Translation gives CASSISGGRYNEQFF.

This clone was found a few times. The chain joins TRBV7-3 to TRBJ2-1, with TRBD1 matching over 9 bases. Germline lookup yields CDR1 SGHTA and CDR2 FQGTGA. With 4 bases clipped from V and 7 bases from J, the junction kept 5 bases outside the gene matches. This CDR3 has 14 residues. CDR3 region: CASSSGTGKNEQFF. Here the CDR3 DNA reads TGTGCCAGCAGCTCCGGGACAGGGAAGAATGAGCAGTTCTTC.

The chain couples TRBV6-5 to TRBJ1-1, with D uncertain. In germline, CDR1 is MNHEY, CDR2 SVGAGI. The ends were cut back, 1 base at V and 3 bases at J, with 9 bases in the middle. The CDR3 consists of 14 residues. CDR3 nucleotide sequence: TGTGCCAGCAGTTACTTGGATGCGGACACTGAAGCTTTCTTT. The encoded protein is CASSYLDADTEAFF.

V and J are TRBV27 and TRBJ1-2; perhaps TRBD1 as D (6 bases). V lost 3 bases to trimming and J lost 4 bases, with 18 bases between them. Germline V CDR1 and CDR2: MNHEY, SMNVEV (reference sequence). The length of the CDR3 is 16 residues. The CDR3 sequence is CASSLGWGADSYGYTF. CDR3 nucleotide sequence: TGTGCCAGCAGTTTGGGGTGGGGGGCAGACAGCTATGGCTACACCTTC.

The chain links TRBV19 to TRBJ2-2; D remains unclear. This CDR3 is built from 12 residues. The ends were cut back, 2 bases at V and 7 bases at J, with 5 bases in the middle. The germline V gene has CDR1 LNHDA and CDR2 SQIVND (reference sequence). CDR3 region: CASSIWVGELFF. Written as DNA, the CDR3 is TGTGCCAGTAGTATATGGGTCGGGGAGCTGTTTTTT.

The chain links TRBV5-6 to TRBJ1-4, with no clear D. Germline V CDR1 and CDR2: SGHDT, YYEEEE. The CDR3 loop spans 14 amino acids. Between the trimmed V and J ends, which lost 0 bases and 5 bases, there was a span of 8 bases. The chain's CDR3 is CASSLGQRNEKLFF. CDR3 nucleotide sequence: TGTGCCAGCAGCTTGGGGCAGAGAAATGAAAAACTGTTTTTT.

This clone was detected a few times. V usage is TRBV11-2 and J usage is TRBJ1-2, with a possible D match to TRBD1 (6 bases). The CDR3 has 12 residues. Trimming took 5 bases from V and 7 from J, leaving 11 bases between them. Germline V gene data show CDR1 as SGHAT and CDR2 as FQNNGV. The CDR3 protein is CASSLTGRGYTF. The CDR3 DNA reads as TGTGCCAGCAGCCTTACAGGGCGTGGCTACACCTTC.

The CDR3 here is CASSLNRASVGNTIYF. CDR3 bases: TGTGCCAGCAGCTTGAACAGGGCCTCTGTTGGAAACACCATATATTTT. The chain employs TRBV9 and TRBJ1-3, with D tentatively TRBD1 (6 bases). The ends were cut back, 4 bases at V and 3 bases at J, with 17 bases in the middle. The CDR3 is made up of 16 amino acids. Germline V CDR1 and CDR2: SGDLS, YYNGEE. The full variable domain, completed using reference TRBV9 and TRBJ1-3, is DSGVTQTPKHLITATGQRVTLRCSPRSGDLSVYWYQQSLDQGLQFLIQYYNGEERAKGNILERFSAQQFPDLHSELNLSSLELGDSALYFCASSLNRASVGNTIYFGEGSWLTVV.

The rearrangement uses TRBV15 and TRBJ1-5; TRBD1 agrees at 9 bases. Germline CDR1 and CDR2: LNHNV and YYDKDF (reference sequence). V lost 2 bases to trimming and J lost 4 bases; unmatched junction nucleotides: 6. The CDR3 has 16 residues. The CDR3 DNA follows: TGTGCCACCAGCAGACACCGGGACAGGGCAAATCAGCCCCAGCATTTT. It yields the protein CATSRHRDRANQPQHF.

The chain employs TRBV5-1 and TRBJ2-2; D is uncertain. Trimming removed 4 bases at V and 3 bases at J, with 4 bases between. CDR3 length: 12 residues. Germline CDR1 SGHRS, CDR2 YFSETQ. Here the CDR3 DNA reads TGCGCCAGCAGCCCGGACACCGGGGAGCTGTTTTTT. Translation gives CASSPDTGELFF. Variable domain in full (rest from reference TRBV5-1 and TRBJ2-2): KAGVTQTPRYLIKTRGQQVTLSCSPISGHRSVSWYQQTPGQGLQFLFEYFSETQRNKGNFPGRFSGRQFSNSRSEMNVSTLELGDSALYLCASSPDTGELFFGEGSRLTVL.

The CDR3 DNA is TGTGCCAGCAGCAGGACCGAGAACGAGCAGTACTTC. Translating it yields CASSRTENEQYF. V is TRBV7-9 and J is TRBJ2-7; D ambiguous. Germline values: CDR1 SEHNR, CDR2 FQNEAQ (reference sequence). Trimming took 5 bases from V and 5 from J, leaving 10 bases between them. The CDR3 sequence is 12 residues long.

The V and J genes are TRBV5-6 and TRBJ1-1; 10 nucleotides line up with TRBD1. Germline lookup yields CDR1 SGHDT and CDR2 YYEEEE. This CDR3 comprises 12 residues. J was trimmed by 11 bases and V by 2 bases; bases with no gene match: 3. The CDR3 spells CASSLGTGEAFF. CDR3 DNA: TGTGCCAGCAGCTTAGGGACAGGGGAGGCTTTCTTT.

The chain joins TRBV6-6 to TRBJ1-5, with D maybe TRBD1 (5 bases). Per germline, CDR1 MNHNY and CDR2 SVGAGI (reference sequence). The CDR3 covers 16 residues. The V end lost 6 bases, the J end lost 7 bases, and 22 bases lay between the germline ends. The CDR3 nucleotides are TGTGCCAGCAGACGCTCTTTTGGGACCCGAAACCAGCCCCAGCATTTT. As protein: CASRRSFGTRNQPQHF.

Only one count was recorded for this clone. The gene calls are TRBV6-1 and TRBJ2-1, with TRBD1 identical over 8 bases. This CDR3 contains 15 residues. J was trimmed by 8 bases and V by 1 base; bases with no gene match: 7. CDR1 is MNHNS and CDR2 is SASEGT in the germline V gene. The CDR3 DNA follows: TGTGCCAGCAGTGAAGTCGGACAGGGTAGGGATGAGCAGTTCTTC. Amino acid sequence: CASSEVGQGRDEQFF.

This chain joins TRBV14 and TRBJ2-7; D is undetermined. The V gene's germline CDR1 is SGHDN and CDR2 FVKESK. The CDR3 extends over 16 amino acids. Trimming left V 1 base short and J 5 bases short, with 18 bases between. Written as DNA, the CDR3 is TGTGCCAGCAGCCAAGCCGCCGATCGACGTGTGCACGAGCAGTACTTC. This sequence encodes CASSQAADRRVHEQYF.

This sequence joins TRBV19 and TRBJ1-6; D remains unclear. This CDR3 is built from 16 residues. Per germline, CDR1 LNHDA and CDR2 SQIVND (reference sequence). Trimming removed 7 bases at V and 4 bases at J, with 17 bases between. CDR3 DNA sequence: TGTGCCAGTAAGGAGGATGGGTCCCTATATAATTCACCCCTCCACTTT. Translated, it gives CASKEDGSLYNSPLHF.

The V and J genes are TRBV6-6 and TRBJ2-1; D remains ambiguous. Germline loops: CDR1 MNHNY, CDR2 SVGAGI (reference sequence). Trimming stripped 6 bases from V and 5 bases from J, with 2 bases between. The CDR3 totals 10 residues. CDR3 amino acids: CASRDNEQFF. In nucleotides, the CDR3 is TGTGCCAGCAGAGACAATGAGCAGTTCTTC.

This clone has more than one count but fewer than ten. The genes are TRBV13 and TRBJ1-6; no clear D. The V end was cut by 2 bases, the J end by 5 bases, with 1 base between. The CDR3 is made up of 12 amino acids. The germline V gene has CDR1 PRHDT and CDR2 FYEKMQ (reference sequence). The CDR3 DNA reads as TGTGCCAGCAGCTTAAATAATTCACCCCTCCACTTT. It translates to CASSLNNSPLHF.

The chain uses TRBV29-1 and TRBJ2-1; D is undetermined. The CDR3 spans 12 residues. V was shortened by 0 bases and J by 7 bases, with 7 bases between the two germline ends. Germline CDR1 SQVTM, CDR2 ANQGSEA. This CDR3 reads CSVEENSNEQFF. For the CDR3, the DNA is TGCAGCGTTGAAGAGAATTCAAATGAGCAGTTCTTC.

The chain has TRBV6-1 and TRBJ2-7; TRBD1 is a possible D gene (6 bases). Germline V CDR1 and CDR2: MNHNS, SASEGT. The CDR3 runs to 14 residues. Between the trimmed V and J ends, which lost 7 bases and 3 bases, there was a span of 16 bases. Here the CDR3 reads CASIEKAGDYEQYF. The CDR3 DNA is TGTGCCAGCATCGAAAAAGCAGGGGACTACGAGCAGTACTTC.

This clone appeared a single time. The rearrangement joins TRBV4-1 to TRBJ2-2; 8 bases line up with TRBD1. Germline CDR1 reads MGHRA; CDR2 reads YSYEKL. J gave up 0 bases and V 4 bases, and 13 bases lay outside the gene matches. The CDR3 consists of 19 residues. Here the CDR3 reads CASSRAGRGLDANTGELFF. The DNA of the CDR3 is TGCGCCAGCAGCCGAGCGGGCAGGGGGCTAGACGCGAACACCGGGGAGCTGTTTTTT.

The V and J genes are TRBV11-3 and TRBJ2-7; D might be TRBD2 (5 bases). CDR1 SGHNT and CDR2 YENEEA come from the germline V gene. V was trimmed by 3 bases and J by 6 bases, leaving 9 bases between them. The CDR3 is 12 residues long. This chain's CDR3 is CASSFAGGEQYF. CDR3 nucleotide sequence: TGTGCCAGCAGCTTCGCAGGAGGCGAGCAGTACTTC.

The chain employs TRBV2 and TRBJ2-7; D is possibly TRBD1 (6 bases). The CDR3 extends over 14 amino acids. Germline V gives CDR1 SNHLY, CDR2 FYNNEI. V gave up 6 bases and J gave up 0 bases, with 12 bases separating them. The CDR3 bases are TGTGCCAGCAGCTTATGGGACACCTCCTACGAGCAGTACTTC. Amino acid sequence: CASSLWDTSYEQYF. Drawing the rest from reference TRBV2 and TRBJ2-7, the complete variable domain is EPEVTQTPSHQVTQMGQEVILRCVPISNHLYFYWYRQILGQKVEFLVSFYNNEISEKSEIFDDQFSVERPDGSNFTLKIRSTKLEDSAMYFCASSLWDTSYEQYFGPGTRLTVT.

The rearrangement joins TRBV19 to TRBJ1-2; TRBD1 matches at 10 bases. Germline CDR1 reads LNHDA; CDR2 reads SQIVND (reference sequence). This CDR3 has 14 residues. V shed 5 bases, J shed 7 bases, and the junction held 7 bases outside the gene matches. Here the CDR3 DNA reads TGTGCCAGTAGTGACAGGGGGCTTGGCGGTGGCTACACCTTC. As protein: CASSDRGLGGGYTF.